This T cell receptor (beta chain) appears in the sequencing data of a study of T cell responses to AZD1222 COVID-19 vaccine. Broader study findings: In a largely white British group with more females than males, clonal diversity was possibly underestimated. Along spike, vaccine-associated CD4 TCRs were found throughout, with dominance at 160-218 and 743-854. Elevations in Spike-specific TCR breadth and depth followed administration of two AZD1222 doses.

As concerns this clone: Antigen specificity is unknown.

Pooled together were second doses at about 4 or about 12 weeks. Assay: immunoSEQ multiplex PCR; the TCRdb copy retains only in-frame clones and omits some. Of 140,000 to 150,000 clones in the sample, 80% to 95% are singletons; the top ten hold approximately 4.3%. CDR1 SGHKS and CDR2 YYEKEE come from the germline V gene (reference sequence). V shed 1 base and J 9 bases; nucleotides not matched to a gene: 6. This CDR3 contains 14 residues. This clonotype originated in an adult who received the AZD1222 COVID-19 vaccine. V gene TRBV5-5 combines with J gene TRBJ2-1; 8 bases line up with TRBD1. This material consisted of peripheral blood, taken 28 days after the second AZD1222 dose. CDR3 protein: CASSLTGGWAEQFF. CDR3 nucleotide sequence: TGTGCCAGCAGCTTGACAGGGGGATGGGCTGAGCAGTTCTTC.